The rows below give T cell receptor beta chains drawn from one sample of a study of T cell repertoires in ileal Crohn's disease. Data came from immunoSEQ multiplex PCR; TCRdb stores just in-frame clones and leaves some out. The data show 15,000 to 20,000 clones, roughly 70% seen once. The specimen was ileal tissue. Receptors were obtained from an adult with Crohn's disease. The conserved cysteine and the conserved F or W are not part of the CDR3 here.

cdr3_aa v_call cdr3_length
ASSPPNRQLGTDTQY TRBV18 15
SVVGLASYNEQF TRBV29-1 12
ASRGGDPYSNQPQH TRBV25-1 14
ASSSGHVSGNTIY TRBV5-1 13
AHRGGYGYT TRBV30 9
ASRTLDRTGELF TRBV5-1 12
ASSQETGGAGYEQY TRBV4-1 14
ASSPVIQANEKLF TRBV28 13
ASSVAGGRTDTQY TRBV9 13
ASSEGGLSYNEQF TRBV6-1 13
ASTRQIGWGY TRBV2 10
ASSLGQSRDEAF TRBV5-6 12
ASSYGTGQF TRBV6-5 9
ASSAQYGYT TRBV18 9
ASSATQAEAF TRBV5-1 10
ASTSGQARSGNTIY TRBV28 14
ATKRDQPYEQY TRBV19 11
ASSFANTGELF TRBV7-3 11
ASSNGYSYNEQF TRBV2 12
ASSTRSYTGELF TRBV19 12
ASSSSGTGVTGELF TRBV11-3 14
ASSGTPEKRYNEQF TRBV6-1 14
ASRRGSSGVLPRSYEQY TRBV30 17
ASSLGQNYEQY TRBV27 11
ASSDGREADTQY TRBV6-4 12
ASSLRSPDTEAF TRBV5-1 12
ASSLRSNYGYT TRBV5-5 11
ASSESQGGKETQY TRBV2 13
ASGQGAYEQY TRBV10-2 10
ASSSRTPGGKTQY TRBV6-5 13
ASIYQGAHSPLH TRBV2 12
ASSIRTGVEGPLNTEAF TRBV19 17
ASSLGQGAPSGANVLT TRBV5-1 16
AWSPPGLAGGNTGELF TRBV30 16
ASRTGTVNSPLH TRBV5-4 12
ASSPGQGVGANYGYT TRBV27 15
ASSLGTGGGETQY TRBV7-7 13
ASSLVAGGNYEQY TRBV5-1 13
ASDRGSAGANVLT TRBV6-5 13
ASSLVRGDSYEQY TRBV5-6 13
ASSPGLESGTGELF TRBV6-4 14
ASSLVRGDNSPLH TRBV5-6 13
ASSVGTGGAAF TRBV9 11
ASSLLIGSGGYT TRBV5-6 12
ASSPGGVAGGRYEQY TRBV11-2 15
ASSSDWRGPQH TRBV19 11
ASSVAGNYGYT TRBV9 11
ASSQGQYTDTQY TRBV16 12
ASSLRQGYAEKLF TRBV27 13
ASSLGGLSYEQY TRBV7-8 12
ASSLTGSGGGTDTQY TRBV5-1 15
ASSVQGSQPQH TRBV2 11
ASSSPSQSSYNEQF TRBV6-9 14